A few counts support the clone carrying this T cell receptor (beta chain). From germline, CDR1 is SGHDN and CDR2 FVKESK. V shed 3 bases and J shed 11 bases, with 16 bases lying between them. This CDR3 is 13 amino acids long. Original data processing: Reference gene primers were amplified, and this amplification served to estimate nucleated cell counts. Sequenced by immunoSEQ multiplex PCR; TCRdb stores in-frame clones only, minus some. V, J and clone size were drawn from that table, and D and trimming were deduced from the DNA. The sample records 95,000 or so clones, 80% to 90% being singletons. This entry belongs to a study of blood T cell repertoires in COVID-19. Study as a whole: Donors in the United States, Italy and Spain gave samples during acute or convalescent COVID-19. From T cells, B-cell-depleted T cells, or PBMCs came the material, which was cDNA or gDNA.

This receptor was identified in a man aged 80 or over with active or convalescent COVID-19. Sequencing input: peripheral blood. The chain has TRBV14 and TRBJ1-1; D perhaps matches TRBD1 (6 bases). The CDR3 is CASSQGQRQDAFF. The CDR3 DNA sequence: TGTGCCAGCAGCCAGGGACAAAGGCAAGACGCTTTCTTT.